This TCR beta chain emerged from a study of T cell repertoires in aging, cancer and after chemotherapy. The template was genomic DNA from peripheral blood, not RNA. The CDR3 consists of 14 residues. The V gene's germline CDR1 is SGHDT and CDR2 YYEEEE. V lost 5 bases and J lost 4, with 15 bases in between. Findings and caveats of the study: Compared with age-matched healthy donors, untreated hematological or solid cancer patients showed higher blood TCR clonality.

Rearranged V-D-J TRB sequences were amplified with a mixed TRB-A/B primer pool. TCRdb analysed the multiplex PCR reads with MiXCR anew, one entry per CDR3 protein. This table holds 8,000 to 10,000 distinct CDR3 sequences, roughly 25% found once. Judged by abundance, this clonotype is medium-sized (0.01 to 0.1%). Its matching antigen is unknown. The sequence was collected from a human donor in good health. The sample consisted of blood. J is TRBJ1-2 and V is TRBV5-6; maybe TRBD1 (6 bases). This chain's CDR3 is CASSQTGLIYGYTF. The CDR3 nucleotides read TGTGCCAGCAGTCAGACAGGACTTATCTATGGCTACACCTTC. Looking up the rest from reference TRBV5-6 and TRBJ1-2 gives the full variable domain: DAGVTQSPTHLIKTRGQQVTLRCSPKSGHDTVSWYQQALGQGPQFIFQYYEEEERQRGNFPDRFSGHQFPNYSSELNVNALLLGDSALYLCASSQTGLIYGYTFGSGTRLTVV.